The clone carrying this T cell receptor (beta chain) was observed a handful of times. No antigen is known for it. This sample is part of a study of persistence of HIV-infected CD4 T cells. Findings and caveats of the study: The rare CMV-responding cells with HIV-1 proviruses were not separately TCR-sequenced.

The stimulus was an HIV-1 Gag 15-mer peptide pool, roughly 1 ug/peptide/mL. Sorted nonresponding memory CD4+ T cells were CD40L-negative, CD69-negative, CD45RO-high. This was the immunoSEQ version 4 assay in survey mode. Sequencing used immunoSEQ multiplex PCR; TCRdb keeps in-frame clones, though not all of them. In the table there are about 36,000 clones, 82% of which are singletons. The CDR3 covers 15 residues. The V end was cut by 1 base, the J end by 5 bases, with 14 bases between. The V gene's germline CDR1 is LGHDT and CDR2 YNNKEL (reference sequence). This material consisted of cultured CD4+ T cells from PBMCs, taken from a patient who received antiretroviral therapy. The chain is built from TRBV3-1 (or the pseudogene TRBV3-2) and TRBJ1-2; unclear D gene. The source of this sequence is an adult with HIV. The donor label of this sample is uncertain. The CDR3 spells CASSQGANILYGYTF. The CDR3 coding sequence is TGTGCCAGCAGCCAAGGGGCCAATATCTTATATGGCTACACCTTC.